The clone carrying this TCR beta chain was detected a few times. Per the germline V gene, CDR1 is SGHRS and CDR2 is YFSETQ. The CDR3 is 15 amino acids. V was shortened by 4 bases and J by 0 bases, with 13 bases between the two germline ends. Clones were read by immunoSEQ multiplex PCR, and TCRdb kept only the in-frame ones, dropping some. The profile covers roughly 150,000 clones, with 85% to 90% appearing a single time and about 1.8% taken by the ten largest. These data belong to a study of control samples from healthy donors and cancer patients. V gene TRBV5-1 combines with J gene TRBJ1-2; tentatively, D is TRBD1 (6 bases). The receptor comes from a young man in good health. Material for sequencing was blood. The CDR3 coding sequence is TGCGCCAGCAGCGCTACAGGGAGCCCTAACTATGGCTACACCTTC. This encodes CASSATGSPNYGYTF.